This TCR beta chain was found in a study of CD8+CD57+ T cells in acquired aplastic anemia. Genomic DNA served as template for TCR beta VDJ and CDR3 profiling. TCRdb passed the reads through MiXCR, listing each CDR3 protein once. This table holds hundreds of thousands of distinct CDR3 sequences, 65% to 80% found once. V was trimmed by 3 bases and J by 5 bases, leaving 10 bases between them. CDR3 size: 14 residues. The chain combines TRBV12-3 or TRBV12-4 with TRBJ2-2; D tentatively reads TRBD1 or TRBD2 (7 bases each). The sequence derives from a human donor in good health, serving as a control. The material sequenced was sorted CD4+, CD8+, or CD8+CD57+ T cells (not recorded which) from PBMCs. The CDR3 nucleotides read TGTGCCAGCAGTTTTCAGGGGGGGACCGGGGAGCTGTTTTTT. Protein sequence: CASSFQGGTGELFF.